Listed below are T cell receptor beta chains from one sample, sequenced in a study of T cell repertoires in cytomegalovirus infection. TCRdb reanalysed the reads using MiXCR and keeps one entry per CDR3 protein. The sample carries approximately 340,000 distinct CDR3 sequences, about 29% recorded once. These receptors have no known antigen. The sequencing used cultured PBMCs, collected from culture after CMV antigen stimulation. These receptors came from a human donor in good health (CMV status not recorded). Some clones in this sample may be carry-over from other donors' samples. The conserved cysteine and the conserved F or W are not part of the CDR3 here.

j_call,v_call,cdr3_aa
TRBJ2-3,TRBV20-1,SAPIAGGPVDTQY
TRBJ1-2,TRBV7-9,ASSASLNYGYT
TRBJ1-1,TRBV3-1,ASSQEGSVMNTEAF
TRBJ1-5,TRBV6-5,ASSPQGSGNQPQH
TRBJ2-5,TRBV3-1,ASSFFTESPQTQY
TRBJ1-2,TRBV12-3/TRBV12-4,ASSPGERVDGYT
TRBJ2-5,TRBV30,AWSLQGARETQY
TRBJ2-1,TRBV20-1,SARDPYGDNEQF
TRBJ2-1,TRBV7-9,ASSMVLADNEQF
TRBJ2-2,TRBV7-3,ASSPALLAGAYTGELF
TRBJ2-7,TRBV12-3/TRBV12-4,ATRDNDPGEQY
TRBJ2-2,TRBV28,ASSPPPGTGQTGELF
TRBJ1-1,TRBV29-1,SVGAPAGDPNTEAF
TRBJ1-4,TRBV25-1,ASSDSTDRATNEKLF
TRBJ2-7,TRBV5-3,ASSLKTSGRYEQY
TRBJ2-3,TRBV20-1,SARFGGGRTDTQY
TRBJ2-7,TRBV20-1,SAGPSYEQY
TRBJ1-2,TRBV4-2,AAAPDRALRNYGYT
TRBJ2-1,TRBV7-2,ASSLFRGNEQF
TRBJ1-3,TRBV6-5,ASTVPGAGNTIY
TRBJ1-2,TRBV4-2,ASTPGGSTNYGYT
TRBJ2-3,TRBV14,ASSQGTPFTDTQY
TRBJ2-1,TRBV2,ASKERGGLYNEQF
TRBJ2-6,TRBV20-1,SARQAAGANVLT
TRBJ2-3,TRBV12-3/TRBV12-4,ASSLALAGPPNTQY
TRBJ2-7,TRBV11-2,ASSLPLGLVTEQY
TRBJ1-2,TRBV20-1,SPQGRDYGYT
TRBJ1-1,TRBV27,ASSLIFDRVGTEAF
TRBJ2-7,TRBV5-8,ASTLGMGYSYEQY
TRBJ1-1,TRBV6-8,ASGIWTGRKLPRAF
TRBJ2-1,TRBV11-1,ASSPDTVVYNEQF
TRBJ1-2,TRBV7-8,ASSLGLDIANYGYT
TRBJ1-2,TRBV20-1,SARDGGGGAGGYT
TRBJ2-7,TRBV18,ASSPPERRAAEQY
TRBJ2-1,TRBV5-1,ASSSRPNNEQF
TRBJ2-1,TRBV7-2,ASSPAASYNEQF
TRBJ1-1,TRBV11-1,ASMRNGVQNTEAF
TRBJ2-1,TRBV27,ASSPSGGSFYEQF
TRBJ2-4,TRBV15,ATSRDKQGGNIQY
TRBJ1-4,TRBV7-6,ASSPQRGWTNNEKLF
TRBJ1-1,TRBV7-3,ASSLDYSDAEAF
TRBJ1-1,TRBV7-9,ASSLGTMNTEAF
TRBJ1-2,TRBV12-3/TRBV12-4,ASRKTGGYGYT